These 8 T cell receptor beta chains originate from one sample sequenced in a study of blood T cells in healthy people across ages (dated by TCRdb to between 2014 and 2016). To prepare the library, 5' RACE was applied. The reads were generated on an Illumina HiSeq 2500. The second PCR ran for roughly 7 to 11 cycles and used a J-beta primer mix along with a sample-barcoded 5' primer. The public reads were reprocessed in TCRdb via fastp at Q25 and MiXCR, keeping in-frame beta chains. Rows with one shared CDR3 protein collapse into an entry with the most common genes and DNA. Present in this sample are 790,000 or so distinct CDR3 sequences, about 56% of which were seen just once. 20% to 30% of the sample is held by the ten biggest clonotypes. The sequencing input was blood. These TCRs come from a man in his forties in good health.

The genes are TRBV3-1 and TRBJ2-1; 14 positions match TRBD2. This CDR3 region has 17 residues. V was pared by 4 bases and J by 6 bases, with 8 bases of the junction left unmatched. Germline lookup yields CDR1 LGHDT and CDR2 YNNKEL (reference sequence). The CDR3 bases are TGTGCCAGCAGCCCGGGACTAGCGGGGGCCTCTAGCAATGAGCAGTTCTTC. Its protein product is CASSPGLAGASSNEQFF.

V is TRBV10-3 and J is TRBJ2-1, with 7 bases identical to TRBD1. Trimming removed 3 bases from V and 6 bases from J; junction bases left unmatched: 5. The germline CDR1 and CDR2 sequences are ENHRY and SYGVKD. This CDR3 is 14 amino acids long. The CDR3 DNA sequence: TGTGCCATCAGTGACCGGGACAGACCCAATGAGCAGTTCTTC. Residues: CAISDRDRPNEQFF.

This chain joins TRBV5-1 and TRBJ2-4, with a tentative D call TRBD2 (6 bases). The J call may not be correct, given that the DNA end is closer to TRBJ2-7. The CDR3 is 18 amino acids. Germline CDR1 SGHRS, CDR2 YFSETQ. The CDR3 nucleotides are TGCGCCAGCAGCTCTAAACCCTTTACGGGGGTCGATACCTACGAGCAGTACTTC. Translated: CASSSKPFTGVDTYEQYF.

This clonotype came up once. V is TRBV12-3 or TRBV12-4 and J is TRBJ2-6; no firm D call. This CDR3 spans 15 amino acids. V lost 5 bases and J lost 2, with 10 bases in between. CDR3 nucleotides: TGTGCCAGCAGTCTGCCACGAGCTGGGGCCAACGTCCTGACTTTC. Amino acids: CASSLPRAGANVLTF.

The V gene is TRBV6-4, the J gene TRBJ2-5; TRBD1 agrees at 11 bases. There are 13 residues in the CDR3. The V segment lost 0 bases and the J segment 13 bases; nucleotides outside the gene matches: 4. CDR1 and CDR2 from the germline V gene are MRHNA and SNTAGT. Written as DNA, the CDR3 is TGTGCCAGCAGTGACTCAGGGACAGGGGGTTTGTACTTC. This translates into CASSDSGTGGLYF.

This clonotype was picked up a small number of times. V usage is TRBV7-2 and J usage is TRBJ2-1, with 7 bases identical to TRBD2. Per germline, CDR1 SGHTA and CDR2 FQGNSA. The V and J ends lost 2 bases and 8 bases, in that order; junction bases with no gene match: 9. There are 15 residues in the CDR3. This CDR3 reads CASSLLGGSNDEQFF. The CDR3 coding sequence is TGTGCCAGCAGCTTATTGGGCGGGAGCAACGATGAGCAGTTCTTC.

This clonotype was found a few times. This chain connects TRBV12-3 or TRBV12-4 to TRBJ2-1, with D tentatively TRBD1 (6 bases). Trimming removed 3 bases at V and 6 bases at J, with 15 bases between. CDR3 size: 15 residues. DNA of the CDR3: TGTGCCAGCAGTTTCAGGTTACAGGGTTTCAATGAGCAGTTCTTC. Its protein is CASSFRLQGFNEQFF.

This clonotype has just a few counts. The rearrangement joins TRBV4-1 to TRBJ2-7; 11 bases agree with TRBD2. The CDR3 extends over 17 amino acids. The germline V gene has CDR1 MGHRA and CDR2 YSYEKL. V was clipped by 4 bases and J by 0 bases; unmatched bases: 8. CDR3 region: CASSLGGLAGNSYEQYF. The CDR3 bases are TGCGCCAGCAGCCTAGGTGGACTAGCGGGTAACTCCTACGAGCAGTACTTC.